The 16 T cell receptor beta chains below come from one sample, sequenced in a study of OX40 agonist ivuxolimab in advanced cancers. Method: immunoSEQ multiplex PCR; TCRdb's copy keeps in-frame clones and lacks some. The sample lists about 22,000 clones, approximately 88% seen once, with roughly 36% in the top ten. The sequencing used CD4+ or CD8+ T cells sorted from blood, collected in a trial of the OX40 agonist ivuxolimab. Receptors originate from an adult with an advanced solid tumor such as melanoma, head and neck, liver or kidney cancer.

The chain couples TRBV11-2 to TRBJ1-1; D gene unclear. The CDR3 runs 16 residues. Germline V gene sequence: CDR1 SGHAT, CDR2 FQNNGV. V dropped 2 bases and J dropped 0 bases, with 13 bases sitting between them. The CDR3 sequence: CASSLPPDGLNTEAFF. Written as DNA, the CDR3 is TGTGCCAGCAGCTTACCCCCGGACGGACTGAACACTGAAGCTTTCTTT.

The chain's CDR3 is CASSQPGTGNTGELFF. In DNA form, the CDR3 reads TGCGCCAGCAGCCAGCCCGGGACAGGGAACACCGGGGAGCTGTTTTTT. The genes are TRBV4-1 and TRBJ2-2, with 8 nucleotides matching TRBD1. This CDR3 contains 16 residues. Trimming removed 3 bases from V and 1 base from J; junction bases left unmatched: 4. Germline lookup yields CDR1 MGHRA and CDR2 YSYEKL.

The rearrangement joins TRBV6-1 to TRBJ1-2, with D uncertain. The V end lost 3 bases, the J end lost 13 bases, and 15 bases lay between the germline ends. Germline lookup yields CDR1 MNHNS and CDR2 SASEGT. CDR3 length equals 12 residues. The CDR3 is CASSDGRPICTF. The CDR3, as DNA: TGTGCCAGCAGTGACGGCCGCCCAATATGCACCTTC.

This sequence joins TRBV19 and TRBJ2-1; 10 bases are shared with TRBD2. Germline lookup yields CDR1 LNHDA and CDR2 SQIVND (reference sequence). After removal of 4 bases from V and 7 bases from J, the junction contained 13 bases not matched to a gene. The CDR3 extends over 17 amino acids. CDR3 region: CASSTTKPLAGGNEQFF. Here the CDR3 DNA reads TGTGCCAGTAGTACCACGAAACCATTAGCGGGAGGTAATGAGCAGTTCTTC.

Concerning this clone itself: The identical CDR3 is also encoded by other nucleotide sequences in the sample. The chain joins TRBV4-1 to TRBJ2-5; perhaps TRBD2 as D (7 bases). The length of the CDR3 is 15 residues. From germline, CDR1 is MGHRA and CDR2 YSYEKL. V was trimmed by 5 bases and J by 1 base, leaving 14 bases between them. The CDR3 nucleotides are TGCGCCAGCAGCAAGGGGGGAGGGGGCCAAGAGACCCAGTACTTC. This codes for CASSKGGGGQETQYF.

The genes are TRBV6-6 and TRBJ2-7; TRBD1 agrees at 7 bases. The germline V gene encodes CDR1 MNHNY and CDR2 SVGAGI (reference sequence). The CDR3 is 15 residues long. V lost 6 bases to trimming and J lost 2 bases; unmatched junction nucleotides: 10. The CDR3 coding sequence is TGTGCCAGCAGCCAAGAGACAGGGATGGCCTACGAGCAGTACTTC. It yields the protein CASSQETGMAYEQYF.

V gene TRBV10-3 combines with J gene TRBJ1-2; D possibly corresponds to TRBD1 (6 bases). The CDR3 loop spans 16 amino acids. The germline gives CDR1 ENHRY, CDR2 SYGVKD. Trimming pared 0 bases from V and 5 bases from J, leaving 16 bases between. DNA of the CDR3: TGTGCCATCAGTGAGTCGGCGGGGGCGCCGACTTATGGCTACACCTTC. Protein sequence: CAISESAGAPTYGYTF.

The chain is built from TRBV25-1 and TRBJ2-1, with 9 bases that match TRBD2. From germline, CDR1 is MGHDK and CDR2 SYGVNS. The length of the CDR3 is 14 residues. Trimming removed 4 bases from V and 9 bases from J; junction bases left unmatched: 7. The CDR3 DNA sequence: TGTGCCAGCAGTGTTAGCGGGAGTCACAGTGAGCAGTTCTTC. Protein product: CASSVSGSHSEQFF.

The chain uses TRBV4-3 and TRBJ1-3, with D unclear. CDR1 LGHNA and CDR2 YSLEER come from the germline V gene. The CDR3 runs 17 residues. V gave up 0 bases and J gave up 4 bases, with 16 bases separating them. CDR3 bases: TGCGCCAGCAGCCAAGACCAGAGCCTCTCCGAGGGAAACACCATATATTTT. Protein product: CASSQDQSLSEGNTIYF.

The chain carries TRBV5-6 and TRBJ2-7; D perhaps matches TRBD1 (5 bases). V was clipped by 4 bases and J by 1 base, with 18 bases between them. Germline V gene lookup returns CDR1 SGHDT and CDR2 YYEEEE. CDR3 length equals 16 residues. Here the CDR3 DNA reads TGTGCCAGCAGCCCCCGGGCAGGGTTTACGTCCTACGAGCAGTACTTC. It translates to CASSPRAGFTSYEQYF.

This chain uses TRBV7-9 with TRBJ2-7; no definite D call. Germline loops: CDR1 SEHNR, CDR2 FQNEAQ (reference sequence). V was cut by 5 bases and J by 2 bases, with 16 bases left in between. The CDR3 extends over 15 amino acids. CDR3 residues: CASSLPLTDPYEQYF. As DNA, the CDR3 is TGTGCCAGCAGCCTTCCACTGACTGACCCCTACGAGCAGTACTTC.

The gene calls are TRBV11-2 and TRBJ2-1; 8 positions agree with TRBD2. The length of the CDR3 is 17 residues. Unmatched junction bases numbered 16, after V lost 5 bases and J lost 7 bases. In germline, CDR1 is SGHAT, CDR2 FQNNGV. The CDR3 spells CASSPYPSGRGENEQFF. DNA for the CDR3: TGTGCCAGCAGCCCATACCCCAGCGGGAGAGGGGAGAATGAGCAGTTCTTC.

The chain recombines TRBV6-1 with TRBJ2-3, with D tentatively TRBD2 (6 bases). The CDR3 is 15 residues long. Germline CDR1 reads MNHNS; CDR2 reads SASEGT. Trimming left V 2 bases short and J 1 base short, with 10 bases between. The CDR3 sequence is CASSERGGGTDTQYF. CDR3 coding DNA: TGTGCCAGCAGTGAACGGGGCGGGGGCACAGATACGCAGTATTTT.

By proportion, this clone is medium-sized. The rearrangement links TRBV5-4 to TRBJ2-3, with TRBD2 matching 10 bases. Germline V gene sequence: CDR1 SGHNT, CDR2 YYREEE (reference sequence). This CDR3 has 16 amino acids. V was clipped by 4 bases and J by 6 bases; unmatched bases: 11. The CDR3 nucleotides read TGTGCCAGCAGCAACAGGGAGCGGGGGGGGCGTGATACGCAGTATTTT. Its protein is CASSNRERGGRDTQYF.

The CDR3 reads CASSVGLSGYEQYF. CDR3 DNA sequence: TGTGCCAGCAGCGTAGGGTTGTCCGGCTACGAGCAGTACTTC. The chain has TRBV9 and TRBJ2-7; D unclear. The V gene's germline CDR1 is SGDLS and CDR2 YYNGEE. The CDR3 spans 14 residues. V lost 0 bases and J 3 bases, leaving 10 bases between the germline ends.

The table lists this clone with many counts. The chain links TRBV5-5 to TRBJ2-2; D remains ambiguous. The V gene's germline CDR1 is SGHKS and CDR2 YYEKEE (reference sequence). Trimming took off 1 base at V and 5 bases at J, with 12 bases between the two ends. This CDR3 is built from 15 residues. CDR3 DNA sequence: TGTGCCAGCAGCTTGATCGCCGAGGTTACCGGGGAGCTGTTTTTT. This encodes CASSLIAEVTGELFF.